This is a list of T cell receptor beta chains from one sample in a study of shared clonotypes between healthy human individuals. TCRdb's table, derived via immunoSEQ multiplex PCR, lists solely in-frame clones and lacks some. This sample carries roughly 2,300,000 clones, 92% of them seen once, and the ten largest clones take approximately 0.39%. Sequencing was carried out using naive CD4+ T cells from PBMCs. The receptor set was obtained from a man aged 18 to 30 in good health. Some clones in this sample may be carry-over from other donors' samples. Both conserved end residues are part of each CDR3. D genes are given only for firm matches. The size entry is marked missing in some rows and otherwise reads once, few, many or a size class.

. | TRBJ1-2 | . | TRBV28 | TGTGCCAGCAGTCCGGGGGGGCCCTATGGCTACACCTTC | CASSPGGPYGYTF
TRBD1 | TRBJ2-1 | . | TRBV6-1 | TGTGCCAGCAGTGAAGCCCGCCGTAGGACAGGGCCCTACAATGAGCAGTTCTTC | CASSEARRRTGPYNEQFF
TRBD1 | TRBJ1-6 | . | TRBV6-1 | TGTGCCAGCAGTGAAGACAGGGGCAATTCACCCCTCCACTTT | CASSEDRGNSPLHF
. | TRBJ1-3 | . | TRBV7-2 | TGTGCCAGCAGCATGTACTCTGGAAACACCATATATTTT | CASSMYSGNTIYF
TRBD1 | TRBJ1-1 | once | TRBV5-4 | TGTGCCAGCACCCTGGACAGGGTTACTAACACTGAAGCTTTCTTT | CASTLDRVTNTEAFF
TRBD1 | TRBJ1-1 | . | TRBV29-1 | TGCAGCGCTATACAGGGGCAGGCTGAAGCTTTCTTT | CSAIQGQAEAFF
. | TRBJ1-5 | . | TRBV6-1 | TGTGCCAGCAGTGAAGCAGCGTGGGGGTTGTGGGGTCAGCCCCAGCATTTT | CASSEAAWGLWGQPQHF
. | TRBJ1-2 | . | TRBV5-1 | TGCGCCAGCAGCTGGACGGTTAGCTCCCCGGGTGGCTACACCTTC | CASSWTVSSPGGYTF
TRBD2 | TRBJ2-1 | . | TRBV9 | TGTGCCAGCACAAGAACCGGGACTAGCGGGACCCACAATGAGCAGTTCTTC | CASTRTGTSGTHNEQFF
TRBD1 | TRBJ1-5 | . | TRBV28 | TGTGCCAGCAGTTTAAAAAAGGGACAGACTAGCAATCAGCCCCAGCATTTT | CASSLKKGQTSNQPQHF
. | TRBJ1-4 | . | TRBV5-1 | TGCGCCAGCAGCTTGGAGCAGGCAACTAATGAAAAACTGTTTTTT | CASSLEQATNEKLFF
TRBD1 | TRBJ2-7 | . | TRBV6-6 | TGTGCCAGCAGTGACACGGACAGGGGTAACGAGCAGTACTTC | CASSDTDRGNEQYF
. | TRBJ1-2 | . | TRBV7-9 | TGTGCCAGCTCCCGGGGGGAGGGCTACACCTTC | CASSRGEGYTF
. | TRBJ1-1 | . | TRBV9 | TGTGCCAGCAGCTCCTCGGACAAAAAAGAAGCTTTCTTT | CASSSSDKKEAFF
. | TRBJ1-1 | once | TRBV6-4 | TGTGCCAGCAGATCCCAGGGGAACACTGAAGCTTTCTTT | CASRSQGNTEAFF
. | TRBJ2-1 | . | TRBV7-2 | TGTGCCAGCAGCTCCTCCCCCGGCTCCTACAATGAGCAGTTCTTC | CASSSSPGSYNEQFF
TRBD1 | TRBJ1-4 | . | TRBV10-3 | TGTGCCATCAGTGAGAAGACAGGGACTAATGAAAAACTGTTTTTT | CAISEKTGTNEKLFF
TRBD1 | TRBJ1-4 | . | TRBV7-9 | TGTGCCAGCAGCTTAGCCCCAGGACAGGGCACAACTAATGAAAAACTGTTTTTT | CASSLAPGQGTTNEKLFF
. | TRBJ2-3 | . | TRBV2 | TGTGCCAGCACCCCGCACCCCCGCACAGATACGCAGTATTTT | CASTPHPRTDTQYF
. | TRBJ2-7 | . | TRBV18 | TGTGCCAGCTCAGATCGGGGCGCCTACGAGCAGTACTTC | CASSDRGAYEQYF
. | TRBJ2-7 | . | TRBV29-1 | TGCAGCGTTGATAGGGGAATATCACGGGGATCTGGCTACGAGCAGTACTTC | CSVDRGISRGSGYEQYF
. | TRBJ2-1 | . | TRBV5-1 | TGCGCCAGCAGCTTCGGGACTGGTTACAATGAGCAGTTCTTC | CASSFGTGYNEQFF
. | TRBJ2-5 | . | TRBV11-3 | TGTGCCAGCAGCTTAGCGGGACCACAAGAGACCCAGTACTTC | CASSLAGPQETQYF
. | TRBJ2-2 | . | TRBV5-1 | TGCGCCAGCAGCTTCCCGGGCGCCGGGGAGCTGTTTTTT | CASSFPGAGELFF
. | TRBJ2-1 | . | TRBV5-1 | TGCGCCAGCAGCTTGAGCACTACTCGCTCCTACAATGAGCAGTTCTTC | CASSLSTTRSYNEQFF
. | TRBJ2-7 | . | TRBV27 | TGTGCCAGCATGCCCGAGCAGTACTTC | CASMPEQYF
. | TRBJ2-7 | . | TRBV5-1 | TGCGCCAGCAGCCCTGTCGGGTACAGGGATGGGGACGAGCAGTACTTC | CASSPVGYRDGDEQYF
. | TRBJ1-1 | few | TRBV2 | TGTGCCAGCAGCAGGCTCCTGGAATCTGAAGCTTTCTTT | CASSRLLESEAFF
. | TRBJ2-7 | . | TRBV9 | TGTGCCAGCAGCGTAGCTCCAAACGGCGAGCAGTACTTC | CASSVAPNGEQYF
TRBD1 | TRBJ2-1 | . | TRBV29-1 | TGCAGCGTTAGACAGGGGGCTTCCTACAATGAGCAGTTCTTC | CSVRQGASYNEQFF
. | TRBJ2-3 | once | TRBV19 | TGTGCCAGTAGTTTGCGGAGGGCAGATACGCAGTATTTT | CASSLRRADTQYF
. | TRBJ1-1 | . | TRBV11-1 | TGTGCCAGCAGCTTAGGTACCGGGGTGAGAGCTTTCTTT | CASSLGTGVRAFF
. | TRBJ2-7 | . | TRBV11-2 | TGTGCCAGCAGCCTGAGATACGAGCAGTACTTC | CASSLRYEQYF
. | TRBJ1-2 | . | TRBV28 | TGTGCCAGCAGTCCCAGGGGTACCCCCTGGGACTATGGCTACACCTTC | CASSPRGTPWDYGYTF
. | TRBJ1-5 | . | TRBV2 | TGTGCCAGCAGAGCACAGGTCCGGCAGCCCCAGCATTTT | CASRAQVRQPQHF
. | TRBJ2-5 | . | TRBV9 | TGTGCCAGCAGCGCGCTCCCTCAAGAGACCCAGTACTTC | CASSALPQETQYF
. | TRBJ2-5 | . | TRBV5-1 | TGCGCCAGCAGCGCAGAAGAGACCCAGTACTTC | CASSAEETQYF
TRBD1 | TRBJ1-2 | . | TRBV27 | TGTGCCAGCAGTTTATGGCGACAGGGAACTAACTATGGCTACACCTTC | CASSLWRQGTNYGYTF
. | TRBJ1-2 | . | TRBV27 | TGTGCCAGCAGTTCCAGTGGGCCTAACTATGGCTACACCTTC | CASSSSGPNYGYTF
. | TRBJ1-3 | few | TRBV19 | TGTGCCAGTTGGGCCCAGGCCTCTGGAAACACCATATATTTT | CASWAQASGNTIYF
. | TRBJ2-2 | . | TRBV4-1 | TGCGCCAGCAGCCAAGGACGGACAGCTCACACCGGGGAGCTGTTTTTT | CASSQGRTAHTGELFF
TRBD1 | TRBJ2-3 | . | TRBV5-1 | TGCGCCAGCAGCTTAGTCAAAAAGGGGGCGCTTTTTCGCACAGATACGCAGTATTTT | CASSLVKKGALFRTDTQYF
. | TRBJ2-2 | once | TRBV9 | TGTGCCAGCAGCACCCGGAGTCGGGAAACCGGGGAGCTGTTTTTT | CASSTRSRETGELFF
TRBD1 | TRBJ1-1 | . | TRBV25-1 | TGTGCCAGCAGCGTAAGGACAGGGATGAGTGAAGCTTTCTTT | CASSVRTGMSEAFF
. | TRBJ1-2 | . | TRBV5-4 | TGTGCCAGCAGCTTAGGTGGCATAAGCGACTATGGCTACACCTTC | CASSLGGISDYGYTF
TRBD2 | TRBJ2-5 | . | TRBV5-1 | TGCGCCAGCAGCTTCCTCGGGACTAGCGGAAGCCGGTACCAAGAGACCCAGTACTTC | CASSFLGTSGSRYQETQYF
. | TRBJ2-2 | . | TRBV9 | TGTGCCAGCAGCCAATTGGGGAGCGTAAGACGGGAGCTGTTTTTT | CASSQLGSVRRELFF
TRBD2 | TRBJ2-7 | . | TRBV28 | TGTGCCAGCAGGAGGCGGGAGAAATCCGAGCAGTACTTC | CASRRREKSEQYF
TRBD1 | TRBJ1-2 | . | TRBV6-1 | TGTGCCAGCAGTGAAGCCGGTGGGACAGAGCTAGGCTACACCTTC | CASSEAGGTELGYTF
. | TRBJ1-1 | . | TRBV7-3 | TGTGCCAGCAGCCTCAGGGGTTCAACTGAAGCTTTCTTT | CASSLRGSTEAFF
TRBD2 | TRBJ2-5 | . | TRBV7-3 | TGTGCCAGCAGCTTGCTAGCGGGGGGGCAAGAGACCCAGTACTTC | CASSLLAGGQETQYF
TRBD2 | TRBJ2-4 | once | TRBV5-4 | TGTGCCAGCAGCCTCGGCATAGCGGGCGGGGTGAACATTCAGTACTTC | CASSLGIAGGVNIQYF
. | TRBJ2-4 | . | TRBV6-1 | TGTGCCAGCAGTGAACCGCGACCTAGTGGTCTTCATAAAAACATTCAGTACTTC | CASSEPRPSGLHKNIQYF
. | TRBJ2-1 | . | TRBV28 | TGTGCCAGCAGTTCTCCTATAGGTCATGAGCAGTTCTTC | CASSSPIGHEQFF
. | TRBJ2-1 | . | TRBV11-2 | TGTGCCAGCAGCGCACAGACTAGGGAGCAGTTCTTC | CASSAQTREQFF